The 28 T cell receptor beta chains in this list originate from one sample, sequenced in a study of cytomegalovirus exposure and HLA in healthy donors. 13 Jbeta primers and 60 Vbeta primers were used for the PCR. This table comes from immunoSEQ multiplex PCR, and its TCRdb copy is limited to in-frame clones, with some not included. This table has about 92,000 clones, more than 60% appearing once. Sequencing was done on a sample of PBMCs. These receptors came from a man aged 45-65 years in good health and CMV-seropositive.

V is TRBV4-1 and J is TRBJ2-7; TRBD2 agrees at 7 bases. Losses at the gene ends were 4 bases for V and 2 bases for J; bases not matched to a gene: 5. Germline V CDR1 and CDR2: MGHRA, YSYEKL. CDR3 length equals 14 residues. CDR3 DNA: TGCGCCAGCAGCCTAGAGGGAGGGCCCTACGAGCAGTACTTC. This gives the protein CASSLEGGPYEQYF.

The J gene is TRBJ2-7, the V gene TRBV5-1; D is perhaps TRBD1 (5 bases). Between the trimmed V and J ends, which lost 4 bases and 2 bases, there was a span of 13 bases. The length of the CDR3 is 14 residues. Germline CDR1 and CDR2: SGHRS and YFSETQ. Here the CDR3 DNA reads TGCGCCAGCAGCGTAGGACAATCCACCTACGAGCAGTACTTC. This gives the protein CASSVGQSTYEQYF.

The table lists this clone with a count of one. The chain carries TRBV11-2 and TRBJ2-7; a possible D gene is TRBD2 (5 bases). V was cut by 3 bases and J by 6 bases, with 18 bases left in between. CDR1 SGHAT and CDR2 FQNNGV come from the germline V gene. The CDR3 runs 15 residues. DNA of the CDR3: TGTGCCAGCAGCTTGGGCCGGGGTTTCGACGTCGAGCAGTACTTC. It yields the protein CASSLGRGFDVEQYF. Looking up the rest from reference TRBV11-2 and TRBJ2-7 gives the full variable domain: EAGVAQSPRYKIIEKRQSVAFWCNPISGHATLYWYQQILGQGPKLLIQFQNNGVVDDSQLPKDRFSAERLKGVDSTLKIQPAKLEDSAVYLCASSLGRGFDVEQYFGPGTRLTVT.

The chain joins TRBV7-3 to TRBJ2-2, with TRBD1 matching 7 bases. V dropped 0 bases and J dropped 3; count of bases not matched to a gene: 1. Germline V lookup: CDR1 SGHTA, CDR2 FQGTGA. CDR3 length: 15 residues. In DNA, the CDR3 is TGTGCCAGCAGCTTAACAGGACAGGACACCGGGGAGCTGTTTTTT. Translated: CASSLTGQDTGELFF. Together with reference TRBV7-3 and TRBJ2-2, the CDR3 gives the full variable domain: GAGVSQTPSNKVTEKGKYVELRCDPISGHTALYWYRQSLGQGPEFLIYFQGTGAADDSGLPNDRFFAVRPEGSVSTLKIQRTERGDSAVYLCASSLTGQDTGELFFGEGSRLTVL.

This sequence joins TRBV11-1 and TRBJ2-3; the D gene is possibly TRBD2 (6 bases). The CDR3 is 17 residues long. The V gene lost 5 bases and the J gene lost 0 bases, with 18 bases spanning the gap. Germline assignment: CDR1 SGHAT and CDR2 FQDESV (reference sequence). CDR3 nucleotides: TGTGCCAGCAGCCGGCGACCGGGACTGGGGAGCACAGATACGCAGTATTTT. Translating it yields CASSRRPGLGSTDTQYF.

Concerning this clone itself: Germline is not matched at one junction end, which may reflect a read error. The chain combines TRBV28 with TRBJ1-5; possible D gene TRBD1, 5 bases. Germline CDR1 MDHEN, CDR2 SYDVKM. The CDR3 covers 12 residues. The CDR3 sequence: CAWGGRNQPQNF. CDR3 sequence (DNA): TGTGCCTGGGGCGGACGCAATCAGCCCCAGAATTTT.

This clone was observed many times. The gene calls are TRBV4-3 and TRBJ2-3; 7 bases are shared with TRBD1. The CDR3 has 20 residues. Per the germline V gene, CDR1 is LGHNA and CDR2 is YSLEER. Unmatched junction bases numbered 19, after V lost 2 bases and J lost 2 bases. The CDR3 here is CASSQTATGIQQGSTDTQYF. The DNA of the CDR3 is TGCGCCAGCAGCCAAACAGCGACAGGGATCCAACAAGGGTCCACAGATACGCAGTATTTT.

J is TRBJ1-4 and V is TRBV7-6, with TRBD1 matching 9 bases. Germline assignment: CDR1 SGHVS and CDR2 FNYEAQ. This CDR3 contains 16 residues. V lost 5 bases and J lost 8; bases outside the gene matches: 12. CDR3 nucleotide sequence: TGTGCCAGCAGCCGACTTTCCCCCGGACAGGGGGAAAAACTGTTTTTT. Translated, it gives CASSRLSPGQGEKLFF.

Worth noting for this clone: One end of the junction varies from germline; a read error may be responsible. This sequence joins TRBV7-9 and TRBJ1-2, with D hard to call. Germline V gene sequence: CDR1 SEHNR, CDR2 FQNEAQ (reference sequence). This CDR3 is 12 amino acids long. The CDR3 DNA reads as TGTTCCAGCAGATGGCAGGATTCTGGCTACACCTTC. It encodes CSSRWQDSGYTF.

The V call is TRBV25-1, the J call TRBJ1-2; D gene uncertain. Germline V gene lookup returns CDR1 MGHDK and CDR2 SYGVNS. The V and J ends lost 4 bases and 7 bases respectively, with 10 bases between them. CDR3 length: 12 residues. CDR3 nucleotide sequence: TGTGCCAGCAGTGTAGTAACGGGTGGCTACACCTTC. It codes for CASSVVTGGYTF.

This clone turned up a few times. For the CDR3, the DNA is TGTGCCAGCAGCTTAAAGACAGACTACAATGAGCAGTTCTTC. As protein: CASSLKTDYNEQFF. V and J are TRBV7-9 and TRBJ2-1, with a possible D match to TRBD1 (5 bases). From germline, CDR1 is SEHNR and CDR2 FQNEAQ (reference sequence). V was clipped by 2 bases and J by 3 bases, with 8 bases between them. The CDR3 contains 14 residues.

This chain links TRBV5-8 with TRBJ2-2; D is possibly TRBD1 (6 bases). This CDR3 has 15 amino acids. The V end lost 6 bases, the J end lost 1 base, and 13 bases lay between the germline ends. The germline V gene has CDR1 SGHTS and CDR2 YDEGEE. CDR3 protein: CASMLGHLNTGELFF. CDR3 bases: TGTGCCAGCATGTTGGGACACCTGAACACCGGGGAGCTGTTTTTT.

V and J are TRBV28 and TRBJ1-5; 7 positions match TRBD1. The CDR3 spans 15 residues. Per germline, CDR1 MDHEN and CDR2 SYDVKM. Trimming removed 6 bases from V and 2 bases from J; junction bases left unmatched: 7. CDR3 coding DNA: TGTGCCAGCAGAACTCAGGGGGTAGGCAATCAGCCCCAGCATTTT. Protein product: CASRTQGVGNQPQHF.

The chain joins TRBV19 to TRBJ1-3; possibly TRBD1 for D (5 bases). V was shortened by 6 bases and J by 4 bases, with 13 bases between the two germline ends. This CDR3 has 14 residues. Germline V gene lookup returns CDR1 LNHDA and CDR2 SQIVND (reference sequence). CDR3 nucleotide sequence: TGTGCCAGTAGAGGTGTTGGACAAGGAAACACCATATATTTT. Translated, it gives CASRGVGQGNTIYF.

This clone was counted a single time. V and J are TRBV28 and TRBJ2-4, with a possible D match to TRBD2 (6 bases). Germline V lookup: CDR1 MDHEN, CDR2 SYDVKM. This CDR3 comprises 15 residues. V was trimmed by 2 bases and J by 5 bases, leaving 13 bases between them. DNA of the CDR3: TGTGCCAGCAGTTTAGGAGGGGCCTTGGAAAACATTCAGTACTTC. Translation gives CASSLGGALENIQYF.

Notes on this clone: One end of the junction fails to match germline, which may point to a read error. Other DNA variants within this sample encode the same CDR3. The chain carries TRBV27 and TRBJ2-3; 9 positions agree with TRBD2. This CDR3 has 16 amino acids. Per germline, CDR1 MNHEY and CDR2 SMNVEV (reference sequence). CDR3 sequence (DNA): TGTGCCAGCAGTTTTAGCGGGGGCCCTAGCACGGATACGCAGTATTTT. It is translated as CASSFSGGPSTDTQYF.

This chain connects TRBV4-1 to TRBJ1-6; D is unresolved. The V gene lost 0 bases and the J gene lost 9 bases, with 15 bases spanning the gap. CDR1 and CDR2 (germline): MGHRA, YSYEKL. This CDR3 contains 16 residues. The CDR3 protein is CASSQESREVGSPLHF. The DNA of the CDR3 is TGCGCCAGCAGCCAAGAATCACGGGAGGTGGGTTCACCCCTCCACTTT.

This clone was observed a single time. The chain joins TRBV11-2 to TRBJ2-5; D may be TRBD2 (6 bases). CDR1 and CDR2 from the germline V gene are SGHAT and FQNNGV. Trimming took off 2 bases at V and 5 bases at J, with 12 bases between the two ends. This CDR3 has 14 amino acids. CDR3 nucleotide sequence: TGTGCCAGCAGCTTAACGGGAGTTGGGGAGACCCAGTACTTC. It specifies CASSLTGVGETQYF.

The gene calls are TRBV7-2 and TRBJ2-7; 9 positions match TRBD2. CDR3 length: 15 amino acids. Germline V gives CDR1 SGHTA, CDR2 FQGNSA. Trimming at V came to 1 base and at J to 2 bases, leaving 3 bases not matched to a gene. The CDR3 spells CASSLVASGAYEQYF. The CDR3 DNA follows: TGTGCCAGCAGCTTAGTTGCTAGCGGGGCCTACGAGCAGTACTTC. Full variable domain (rest looked up from reference TRBV7-2 and TRBJ2-7): GAGVSQSPSNKVTEKGKDVELRCDPISGHTALYWYRQSLGQGLEFLIYFQGNSAPDKSGLPSDRFSAERTGGSVSTLTIQRTQQEDSAVYLCASSLVASGAYEQYFGPGTRLTVT.

The V call is TRBV4-1, the J call TRBJ2-5; 8 bases agree with TRBD1. Germline V gene data show CDR1 as MGHRA and CDR2 as YSYEKL. Germline trimming cut 4 bases from V and 1 base from J; bases unmatched to any gene: 2. The CDR3 is made up of 14 amino acids. CDR3 DNA sequence: TGCGCCAGCAGCCCGGGACAGGTCCAAGAGACCCAGTACTTC. It specifies CASSPGQVQETQYF.

The chain joins TRBV7-9 to TRBJ2-3; 9 positions match TRBD1. This CDR3 has 15 amino acids. The ends lost 5 bases at V and 0 bases at J; junction bases unmatched: 3. CDR1 is SEHNR, CDR2 FQNEAQ, per germline (reference sequence). CDR3 bases: TGTGCCAGCAGCCTCGGGACAGGGAGCACAGATACGCAGTATTTT. Protein sequence: CASSLGTGSTDTQYF.

J is TRBJ2-2 and V is TRBV9; 10 bases fit TRBD1. J gave up 8 bases and V 0 bases, and 10 bases lay outside the gene matches. The CDR3 extends over 17 amino acids. Per the germline V gene, CDR1 is SGDLS and CDR2 is YYNGEE. The CDR3: CASSVALDRGRGGELFF. CDR3 sequence (DNA): TGTGCCAGCAGCGTAGCTCTCGACAGGGGGCGGGGGGGGGAGCTGTTTTTT.

The gene calls are TRBV7-3 and TRBJ2-1, with 9 bases identical to TRBD1. Germline V gives CDR1 SGHTA, CDR2 FQGTGA. CDR3 length equals 14 residues. V dropped 3 bases and J dropped 8; count of bases not matched to a gene: 5. CDR3 DNA: TGTGCCAGCAGCTTGGACAGGGGTGGATATGAGCAGTTCTTC. Protein sequence: CASSLDRGGYEQFF.

J is TRBJ1-4 and V is TRBV27; 8 nucleotides align to TRBD1. The germline CDR1 and CDR2 sequences are MNHEY and SMNVEV (reference sequence). J was trimmed by 4 bases and V by 3 bases; bases with no gene match: 7. The CDR3 contains 16 residues. The CDR3 bases are TGTGCCAGCAGTTTTAGGGGGACAGGCTTTAATGAAAAACTGTTTTTT. It is translated as CASSFRGTGFNEKLFF.

The CDR3 DNA is TGTGCCAGCAGTGAAGGTGAGGGGGCGACGGGCTACACCTTC. It specifies CASSEGEGATGYTF. The chain uses TRBV6-4 and TRBJ1-2; 7 bases map to TRBD1. This CDR3 has 14 residues. V gave up 3 bases and J gave up 8 bases; unmatched junction bases: 9. Germline V gives CDR1 MRHNA, CDR2 SNTAGT.

The V and J genes are TRBV7-9 and TRBJ2-2, with a possible D match to TRBD1 (6 bases). The CDR3 consists of 14 residues. Trimming left V 11 bases short and J 4 bases short, with 17 bases between. The germline CDR1 and CDR2 sequences are SEHNR and FQNEAQ (reference sequence). The CDR3 nucleotides are TGTGCCGGAACACAGGGATCGGGCACCGGGGAGCTGTTTTTT. It translates to CAGTQGSGTGELFF.

CDR3 DNA: TGTGCCAGCAGTGATAACCCCACAGGGGCTGGACCCCTCCACTTT. It specifies CASSDNPTGAGPLHF. The chain has TRBV25-1 and TRBJ1-6; 7 positions agree with TRBD1. The length of the CDR3 is 15 residues. CDR1 is MGHDK, CDR2 SYGVNS, per germline. V lost 3 bases and J lost 12; bases outside the gene matches: 11.

V is TRBV4-3 and J is TRBJ1-6; TRBD1 matches 7 bases. CDR3 size: 15 residues. V was clipped by 0 bases and J by 7 bases; unmatched bases: 3. CDR1 LGHNA and CDR2 YSLEER come from the germline V gene. For the CDR3, the DNA is TGCGCCAGCAGCCAAGATGCCAGGGGGAATTCACCCCTCCACTTT. Its translation is CASSQDARGNSPLHF.